This record looks at one T cell receptor beta chain sequence and its context. Use of 60 Vbeta and 13 Jbeta primers characterized the PCR. The assay was immunoSEQ multiplex PCR, and TCRdb's table has in-frame clones only and misses some. This sample's table has approximately 72,000 clones. Germline lookup yields CDR1 SGHAT and CDR2 FQDESV (reference sequence). Trimming removed 3 bases from V and 8 bases from J, with 17 bases in between. The CDR3 contains 16 residues. The data originate from a study of cytomegalovirus exposure and HLA in healthy donors. The clonotype originates from a man aged 35 to 55 in good health and CMV-seronegative. This sequence joins TRBV11-1 and TRBJ1-6, with unresolved D. Sequenced material: PBMCs. The CDR3 coding sequence is TGTGCCAGCAGCTTGGGAGGTCCTGGGCTGCATTCACCCCTCCACTTT. Protein product: CASSLGGPGLHSPLHF.